The clone carrying this T cell receptor beta chain was seen many times. The time point here: newly diagnosed GD, antithyroid drugs for less than 3 months. The TCR library used RNA extracted from PBMCs. As a group, patients came from one endocrinology department in Xi'an, China. The germline V gene has CDR1 SGHRS and CDR2 YFSETQ. V was shortened by 4 bases and J by 1 base, with 12 bases between the two germline ends. There are 15 residues in the CDR3. The sample originates from a study of regulatory T cells in long-lasting Graves disease. Sequencing libraries for TCR beta were prepared with iRepertoire HTBI primers and Arm-PCR of CDR3 regions. TCRdb itself ran the multiplex PCR reads through MiXCR, one entry per CDR3 protein. This table has approximately 310,000 distinct CDR3 sequences, 18% appearing once.

The chain joins TRBV5-1 to TRBJ1-3; D call uncertain. This sequence was found in a female donor with Graves disease. This specimen consisted of peripheral blood mononuclear cells (PBMCs), obtained at new diagnosis, from a patient treated with antithyroid drugs. The CDR3 DNA reads as TGCGCCAGCAGCCCGTTTCGAGGGTCTGGAAACACCATATATTTT. It yields the protein CASSPFRGSGNTIYF.